This TCR beta chain was documented in a study of blood T cells in healthy people across ages. Primed by a sample-barcoded 5' primer and a J-beta primer mix, a second PCR proceeded for roughly 7 to 12 cycles. Each cDNA molecule, via a template-switch adaptor with 12 random nucleotides, was tagged. Sequencing recovered at least 2.5 million CDR3-containing paired-end reads from each sample. Each CDR3 protein gets one entry after TCRdb re-called the 5' RACE reads with MiXCR. The sample has some 920,000 distinct CDR3 sequences; roughly 50% are singletons. Germline values: CDR1 DFQATT, CDR2 SNEGSKA (reference sequence). This CDR3 contains 11 residues. The germline V and J ends were trimmed by 6 bases and 4 bases, with 10 bases remaining between them.

The chain combines TRBV20-1 with TRBJ2-7; a weak D match, TRBD2 (5 bases). The sample taken for sequencing was blood. The TCR sequence derives from a woman aged 55-69 years in good health. CDR3 residues: CSAPGWYEQYF. The CDR3 bases are TGCAGTGCCCCGGGGTGGTACGAGCAGTACTTC.